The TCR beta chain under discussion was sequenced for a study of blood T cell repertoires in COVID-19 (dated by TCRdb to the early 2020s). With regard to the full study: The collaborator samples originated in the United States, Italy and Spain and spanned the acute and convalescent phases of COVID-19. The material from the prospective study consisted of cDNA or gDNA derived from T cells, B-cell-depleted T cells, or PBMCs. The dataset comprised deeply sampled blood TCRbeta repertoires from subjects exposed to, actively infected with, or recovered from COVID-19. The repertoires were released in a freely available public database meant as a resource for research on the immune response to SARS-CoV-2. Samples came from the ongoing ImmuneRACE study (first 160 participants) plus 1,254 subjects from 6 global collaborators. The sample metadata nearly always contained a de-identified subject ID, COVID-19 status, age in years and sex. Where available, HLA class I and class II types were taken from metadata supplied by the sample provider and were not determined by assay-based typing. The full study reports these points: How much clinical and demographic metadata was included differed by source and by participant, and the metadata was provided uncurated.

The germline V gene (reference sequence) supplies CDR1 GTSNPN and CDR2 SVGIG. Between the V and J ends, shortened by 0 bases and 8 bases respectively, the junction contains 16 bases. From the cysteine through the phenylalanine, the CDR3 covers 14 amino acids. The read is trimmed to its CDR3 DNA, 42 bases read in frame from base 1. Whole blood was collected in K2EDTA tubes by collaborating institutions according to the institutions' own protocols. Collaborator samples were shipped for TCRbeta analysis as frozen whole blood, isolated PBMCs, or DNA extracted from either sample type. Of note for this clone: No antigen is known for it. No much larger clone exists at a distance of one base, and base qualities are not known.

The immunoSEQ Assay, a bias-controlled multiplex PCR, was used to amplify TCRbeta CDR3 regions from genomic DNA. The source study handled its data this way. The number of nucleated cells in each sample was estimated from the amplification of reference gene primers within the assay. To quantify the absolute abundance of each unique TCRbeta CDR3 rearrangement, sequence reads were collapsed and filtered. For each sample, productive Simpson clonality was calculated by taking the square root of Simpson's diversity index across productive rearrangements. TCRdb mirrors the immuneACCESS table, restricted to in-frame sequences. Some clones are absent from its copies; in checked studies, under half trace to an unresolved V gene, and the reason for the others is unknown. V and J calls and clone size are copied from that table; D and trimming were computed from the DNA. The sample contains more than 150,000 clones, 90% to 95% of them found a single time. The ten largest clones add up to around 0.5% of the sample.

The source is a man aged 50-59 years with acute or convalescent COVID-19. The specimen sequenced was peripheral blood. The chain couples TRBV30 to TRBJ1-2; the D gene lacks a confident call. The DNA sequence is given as TGTGCCTGGAGTGTTATGGGCCAGCCTTCCGGCTACACCTTC. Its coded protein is CAWSVMGQPSGYTF.